The entry below gives a single TCR beta chain sequence along with its context. The antigen is unknown. Per germline, CDR1 LNHDA and CDR2 SQIVND (reference sequence). Trimming removed 5 bases at V and 0 bases at J, with 11 bases between. This CDR3 region has 14 residues. This sample was included in a study of cytomegalovirus exposure and HLA in healthy donors. PCR used 60 Vbeta primers and 13 Jbeta primers. Authors' data handling: A later analysis tallied 75 million to 80 million unique TCR beta chains, around 11 million of them shared. Measured with immunoSEQ multiplex PCR; TCRdb has only the in-frame clones, and not every one. V, J and clone size are taken as reported in that table, and D and trimming were inferred from the DNA itself. The data contain just over 150,000 clones, more than 60% of them seen just once; the ten biggest clones take up roughly 1.5%. Study outcomes and limitations: The only immune exposure information that was available was CMV serostatus. Later findings reportedly placed an Asian-associated ancestry cluster below the approximately 630-donor mean for N-insertions. TCR beta sequences reportedly predicted the HLA-A and HLA-B alleles of most subjects accurately.

The receptor was derived from a woman aged 25 to 45 in good health and CMV-seronegative. The sequenced material came from PBMCs. This chain joins TRBV19 and TRBJ2-7, with D maybe TRBD2 (5 bases). CDR3 amino acids: CASSRGSSSYEQYF. Written as DNA, the CDR3 is TGTGCCAGTAGTCGGGGAAGCAGCTCCTACGAGCAGTACTTC.